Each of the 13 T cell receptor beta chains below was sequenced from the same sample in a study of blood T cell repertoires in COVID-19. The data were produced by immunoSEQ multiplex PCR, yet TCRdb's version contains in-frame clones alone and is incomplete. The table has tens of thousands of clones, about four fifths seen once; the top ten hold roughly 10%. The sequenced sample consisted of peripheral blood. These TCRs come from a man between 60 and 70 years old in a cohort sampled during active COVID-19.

Here the CDR3 DNA reads TGCGCCAGCAGTGAGTCAGCTACTAGCACAGATACGCAGTATTTT. This codes for CASSESATSTDTQYF. V usage is TRBV10-1 and J usage is TRBJ2-3, with D uncertain. V lost 0 bases, J lost 0 bases, and 7 bases lay in between. The CDR3 totals 15 residues. Per germline, CDR1 WNHNN and CDR2 SYGVQD (reference sequence).

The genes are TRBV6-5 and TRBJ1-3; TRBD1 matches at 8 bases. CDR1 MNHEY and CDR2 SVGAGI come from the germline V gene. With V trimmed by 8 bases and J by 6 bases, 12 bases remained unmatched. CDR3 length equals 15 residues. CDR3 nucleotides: TGTGCCAGCGGTATGACAGGGGCCCGTCTAAACACCATATATTTT. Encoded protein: CASGMTGARLNTIYF.

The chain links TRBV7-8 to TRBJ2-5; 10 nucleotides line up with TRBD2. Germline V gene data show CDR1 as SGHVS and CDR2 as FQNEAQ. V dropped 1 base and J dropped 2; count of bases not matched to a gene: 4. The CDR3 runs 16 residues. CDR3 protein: CASSLGGLAVQETQYF. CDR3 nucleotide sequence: TGTGCCAGCAGCTTAGGAGGACTAGCGGTTCAAGAGACCCAGTACTTC.

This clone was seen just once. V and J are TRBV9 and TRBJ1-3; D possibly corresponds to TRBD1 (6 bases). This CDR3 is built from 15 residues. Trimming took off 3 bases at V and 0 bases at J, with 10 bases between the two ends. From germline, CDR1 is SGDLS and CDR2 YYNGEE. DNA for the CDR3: TGTGCCAGCAGCGCTACAGGGAACTCTGGAAACACCATATATTTT. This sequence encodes CASSATGNSGNTIYF.

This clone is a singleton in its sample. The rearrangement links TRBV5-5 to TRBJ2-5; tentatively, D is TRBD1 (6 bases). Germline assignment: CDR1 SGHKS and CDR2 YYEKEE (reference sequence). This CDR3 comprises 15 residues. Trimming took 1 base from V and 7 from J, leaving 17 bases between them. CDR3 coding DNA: TGTGCCAGCAGCTTGTATGGCAGGGGATTGGTGACCCAGTACTTC. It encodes CASSLYGRGLVTQYF.

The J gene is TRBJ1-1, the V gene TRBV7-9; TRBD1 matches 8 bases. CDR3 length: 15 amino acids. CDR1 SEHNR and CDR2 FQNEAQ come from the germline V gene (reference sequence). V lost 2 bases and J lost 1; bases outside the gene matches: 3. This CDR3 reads CASSLQGAANTEAFF. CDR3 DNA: TGTGCCAGCAGCTTACAGGGGGCGGCGAACACTGAAGCTTTCTTT.

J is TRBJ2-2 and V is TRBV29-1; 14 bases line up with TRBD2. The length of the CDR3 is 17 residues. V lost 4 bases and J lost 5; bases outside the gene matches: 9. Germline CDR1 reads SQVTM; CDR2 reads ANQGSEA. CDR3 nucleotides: TGCAGCGTTGGAGGGAGACTAGCGGGAGGGTCAACCGGGGAGCTGTTTTTT. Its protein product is CSVGGRLAGGSTGELFF.

CDR3 sequence: CASSESGNNQPQHF. CDR3 bases: TGTGCCAGCAGTGAATCAGGGAACAATCAGCCCCAGCATTTT. The chain is built from TRBV25-1 and TRBJ1-5; a weak D match, TRBD1 (5 bases). This CDR3 contains 14 residues. The V and J ends lost 1 base and 3 bases respectively, with 7 bases between them. From germline, CDR1 is MGHDK and CDR2 SYGVNS.

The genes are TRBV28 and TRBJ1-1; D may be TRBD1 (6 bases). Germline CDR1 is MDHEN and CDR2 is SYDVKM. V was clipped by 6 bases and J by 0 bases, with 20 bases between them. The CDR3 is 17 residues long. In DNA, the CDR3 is TGTGCCAGCAGCGACCGACAGGCCTGGGGAATGAACACTGAAGCTTTCTTT. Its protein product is CASSDRQAWGMNTEAFF.

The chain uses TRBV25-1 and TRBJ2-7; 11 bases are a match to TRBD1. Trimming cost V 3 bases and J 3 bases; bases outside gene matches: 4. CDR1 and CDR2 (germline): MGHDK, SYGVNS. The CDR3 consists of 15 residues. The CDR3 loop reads CASSDRDRGVYEQYF. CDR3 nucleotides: TGTGCCAGCAGTGACCGGGACAGGGGGGTCTACGAGCAGTACTTC.

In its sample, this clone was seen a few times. The CDR3 sequence is CASRRQASSYEQYF. Written as DNA, the CDR3 is TGTGCCAGCAGGAGACAGGCCAGCTCCTACGAGCAGTACTTC. The rearrangement joins TRBV11-2 to TRBJ2-7, with D perhaps TRBD1 (6 bases). The CDR3 runs 14 residues. CDR1 and CDR2 from the germline V gene are SGHAT and FQNNGV. V shed 6 bases and J shed 0 bases, with 12 bases lying between them.

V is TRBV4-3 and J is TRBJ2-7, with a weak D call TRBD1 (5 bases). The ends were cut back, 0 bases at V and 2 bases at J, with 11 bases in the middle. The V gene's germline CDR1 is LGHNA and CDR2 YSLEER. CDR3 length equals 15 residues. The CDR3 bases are TGCGCCAGCAGCCAAGAAGAGGACATGACCTACGAGCAGTACTTC. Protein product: CASSQEEDMTYEQYF.

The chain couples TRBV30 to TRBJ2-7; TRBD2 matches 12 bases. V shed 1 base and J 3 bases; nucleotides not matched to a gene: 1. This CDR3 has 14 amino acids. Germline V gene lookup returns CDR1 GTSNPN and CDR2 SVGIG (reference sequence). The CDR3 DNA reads TGTGCCTGGAGTGGACTAGCGGGAGTCTACGAGCAGTACTTC. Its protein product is CAWSGLAGVYEQYF.